The 6 T cell receptor beta chains listed next were all sequenced from one sample in a study of PD-L1 blockade in urothelial cancer. TCRdb's table, derived via immunoSEQ multiplex PCR, lists solely in-frame clones and lacks some. The sample shows roughly 43,000 clones, approximately 77% of them seen only once. The sequenced sample was PBMCs, obtained around atezolizumab (anti-PD-L1) treatment. All receptors derive from a man in his 70s with urothelial cancer.

V is TRBV5-1 and J is TRBJ2-7, with 10 bases identical to TRBD2. The CDR3 totals 14 residues. Losses at the gene ends were 4 bases for V and 1 base for J; bases not matched to a gene: 2. Per germline, CDR1 SGHRS and CDR2 YFSETQ. The CDR3 DNA follows: TGCGCCAGCAGCCTACTAGCGGGATCCTACGAGCAGTACTTC. Translating it yields CASSLLAGSYEQYF.

This clone is large (0.1 to 1%) in the sample. The chain links TRBV6-1 to TRBJ2-1; 9 positions agree with TRBD2. The length of the CDR3 is 15 residues. Germline values: CDR1 MNHNS, CDR2 SASEGT. V was pared by 0 bases and J by 7 bases, with 4 bases of the junction left unmatched. Here the CDR3 DNA reads TGTGCCAGCAGTGAAGCGGCGGGAGGGCCAAATGAGCAGTTCTTC. This gives the protein CASSEAAGGPNEQFF.

The chain combines TRBV7-2 with TRBJ1-5, with D possibly TRBD1 on 5 matching bases. Germline CDR1 and CDR2: SGHTA and FQGNSA. There are 15 residues in the CDR3. V dropped 5 bases and J dropped 3 bases, with 14 bases sitting between them. The CDR3 loop is CASSPEGLPNQPQHF. The CDR3 coding sequence is TGTGCCAGCAGCCCGGAGGGGTTACCCAATCAGCCCCAGCATTTT.

In its sample, this clone was seen a few times. This chain joins TRBV5-1 and TRBJ1-2; TRBD1 might be the D (5 bases). Per the germline V gene, CDR1 is SGHRS and CDR2 is YFSETQ. This CDR3 has 15 residues. Trimming cost V 0 bases and J 7 bases, with 16 bases left between them. This CDR3 reads CASSLAGGLTVGYTF. Written as DNA, the CDR3 is TGCGCCAGCAGCTTGGCGGGGGGACTGACGGTTGGCTACACCTTC.

Only a few counts were recorded for this clone. V and J are TRBV2 and TRBJ2-7; D is ambiguous. Trimming left V 6 bases short and J 6 bases short, with 9 bases between. The germline V gene has CDR1 SNHLY and CDR2 FYNNEI. The CDR3 is 11 amino acids. CDR3 residues: CASSDRSEQYF. As DNA, the CDR3 is TGTGCCAGCAGCGATAGAAGCGAGCAGTACTTC. The whole variable domain, filled in from reference TRBV2 and TRBJ2-7, reads EPEVTQTPSHQVTQMGQEVILRCVPISNHLYFYWYRQILGQKVEFLVSFYNNEISEKSEIFDDQFSVERPDGSNFTLKIRSTKLEDSAMYFCASSDRSEQYFGPGTRLTVT.

The chain combines TRBV28 with TRBJ1-5; D ambiguous. This CDR3 comprises 14 residues. CDR1 and CDR2 from the germline V gene are MDHEN and SYDVKM. Trimming cost V 2 bases and J 5 bases, with 10 bases left between them. CDR3 coding DNA: TGTGCCAGCAGTTTAGAGGCCGGCTATCAGCCCCAGCATTTT. Translating gives CASSLEAGYQPQHF.